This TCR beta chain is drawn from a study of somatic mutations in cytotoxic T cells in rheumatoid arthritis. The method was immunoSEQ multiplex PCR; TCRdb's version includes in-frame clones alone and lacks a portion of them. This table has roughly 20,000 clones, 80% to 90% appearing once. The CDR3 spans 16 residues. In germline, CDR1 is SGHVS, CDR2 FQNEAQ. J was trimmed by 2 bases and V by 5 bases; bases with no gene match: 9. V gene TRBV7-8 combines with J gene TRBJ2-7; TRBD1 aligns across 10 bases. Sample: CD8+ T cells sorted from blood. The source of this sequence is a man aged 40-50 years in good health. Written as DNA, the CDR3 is TGTGCCAGCAGCCCCCGGGACAGGGGAACCCCCTACGAGCAGTACTTC. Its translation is CASSPRDRGTPYEQYF.